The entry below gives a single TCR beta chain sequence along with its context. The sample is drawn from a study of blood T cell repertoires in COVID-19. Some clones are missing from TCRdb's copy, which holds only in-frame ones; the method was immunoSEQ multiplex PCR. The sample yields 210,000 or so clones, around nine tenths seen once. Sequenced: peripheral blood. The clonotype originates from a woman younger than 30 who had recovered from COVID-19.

In DNA, the CDR3 is TGTGCCAGCAGCTCTCAGGGTGAAGAGACCCAGTACTTC. Translation: CASSSQGEETQYF. The rearrangement uses TRBV5-4 and TRBJ2-5, with D possibly being TRBD1 (5 bases). Per germline, CDR1 SGHNT and CDR2 YYREEE (reference sequence). This CDR3 has 13 amino acids. V was clipped by 3 bases and J by 3 bases, with 9 bases between them.